This T cell receptor beta chain was captured in a study of cytomegalovirus exposure and HLA in healthy donors. Study findings and constraints: While the bulk of TCR sequences proved rare, some public TCRs turned up in many donors.

The CDR3 is 15 amino acids. The V segment lost 4 bases and the J segment 0 bases; nucleotides outside the gene matches: 5. Germline loops: CDR1 SGHDN, CDR2 FVKESK. Amplification used 60 Vbeta primers and 13 Jbeta primers. Libraries were prepared by immunoSEQ multiplex PCR; TCRdb keeps only in-frame clonotypes and omits some of them. The sample yields over 90,000 clones, more than 70% seen once. Concerning this clone itself: Its specificity is unknown.

This TCR was sampled from a woman between 55 and 75 years old in good health and CMV-seropositive. V usage is TRBV14 and J usage is TRBJ1-1, with TRBD1 matching 7 bases. Sequenced: PBMCs. For the CDR3, the DNA is TGTGCCAGCAGCCCCCGGACAGGCTTGAACACTGAAGCTTTCTTT. Protein sequence: CASSPRTGLNTEAFF.